These 28 T cell receptor beta chains originate from one sample sequenced in a study of memory CD4+ T cells and cytomegalovirus serostatus. Clones were sequenced by immunoSEQ multiplex PCR, and TCRdb holds only the in-frame ones, with some missing. Of about 82,000 clones detected, roughly 80% appear once; the ten largest clones hold nearly 0.8%. Single viable CD3+CD4+CD8-CD45RO+ cells were sorted as the memory CD4+ T cells. The sequencing input was memory CD4+ T cells from blood. These TCRs come from an adult in good health and CMV-seronegative.

The chain employs TRBV6-6 and TRBJ1-2; D is possibly TRBD1 (5 bases). The V end was cut by 6 bases, the J end by 6 bases, with 17 bases between. This CDR3 has 14 amino acids. Looked up from germline, CDR1 is MNHNY and CDR2 is SVGAGI (reference sequence). CDR3 sequence: CASRDSPTLDGYTF. The CDR3 DNA reads TGTGCCAGCAGAGACAGCCCTACACTAGATGGCTACACCTTC.

The rearrangement uses TRBV25-1 and TRBJ1-2, with D possibly matching TRBD1 (5 bases). CDR3 length: 17 amino acids. The ends were cut back, 4 bases at V and 4 bases at J, with 22 bases in the middle. Looked up from germline, CDR1 is MGHDK and CDR2 is SYGVNS. The CDR3 coding sequence is TGTGCCAGCAGTGCACAACCCGGTGGGGGTCAATTCTATGGCTACACCTTC. Its protein product is CASSAQPGGGQFYGYTF.

V usage is TRBV4-3 and J usage is TRBJ2-5, with 14 positions matching TRBD2. The V gene end was trimmed by 1 base and the J gene end by 1 base; junction bases not matched to a gene: 2. The CDR3 covers 17 residues. Germline loops: CDR1 LGHNA, CDR2 YSLEER. The CDR3 sequence: CASSQGTSGGPQETQYF. In nucleotides, the CDR3 is TGCGCCAGCAGCCAAGGGACTAGCGGGGGGCCCCAAGAGACCCAGTACTTC.

The J gene is TRBJ2-5, the V gene TRBV7-9; TRBD1 agrees at 10 bases. The germline gives CDR1 SEHNR, CDR2 FQNEAQ (reference sequence). V was pared by 0 bases and J by 5 bases, with 6 bases of the junction left unmatched. The CDR3 contains 16 residues. CDR3 sequence reads: CASSLATGGALETQYF. The CDR3 DNA reads as TGTGCCAGCAGCTTAGCGACAGGGGGCGCCTTGGAGACCCAGTACTTC.

The J gene is TRBJ1-1, the V gene TRBV30, with unresolved D. CDR1 GTSNPN and CDR2 SVGIG come from the germline V gene (reference sequence). The V end was cut by 3 bases, the J end by 1 base, with 15 bases between. The CDR3 consists of 15 residues. CDR3 DNA: TGTGCCTGGAGCAGGTCGGCGGCGGGGAACACTGAAGCTTTCTTT. This gives the protein CAWSRSAAGNTEAFF.

The CDR3 is CASSSTGAWNTEAFF. In DNA, the CDR3 is TGCGCCAGCAGCAGCACAGGGGCCTGGAACACTGAAGCTTTCTTT. The rearrangement links TRBV5-1 to TRBJ1-1; 7 bases agree with TRBD1. The germline gives CDR1 SGHRS, CDR2 YFSETQ. This CDR3 region has 15 residues. V shed 4 bases and J 1 base; nucleotides not matched to a gene: 7.

CDR3 protein: CASSLEGGGPGDEQFF. In DNA form, the CDR3 reads TGCGCCAGCAGCTTGGAGGGGGGGGGCCCTGGCGATGAGCAGTTCTTC. This sequence joins TRBV5-1 and TRBJ2-1, with D possibly being TRBD2 (7 bases). The CDR3 contains 16 residues. Germline V gene lookup returns CDR1 SGHRS and CDR2 YFSETQ. The V and J ends lost 0 bases and 8 bases respectively, with 18 bases between them.

The table lists this clone with a count of one. The chain carries TRBV19 and TRBJ2-7; D uncertain. The CDR3 loop spans 17 amino acids. The germline V gene encodes CDR1 LNHDA and CDR2 SQIVND (reference sequence). V was pared by 3 bases and J by 7 bases, with 25 bases between. The CDR3, as DNA: TGTGCCAGTAGTATCTACCAACAGAGGCGGCTTACGGAGGAGCAGTACTTC. This translates into CASSIYQQRRLTEEQYF.

The V and J genes are TRBV18 and TRBJ2-1, with 9 bases identical to TRBD1. Germline-derived CDR1 and CDR2 are KGHSH and LQKENI. V shed 3 bases, J shed 6 bases, and the junction held 3 bases outside the gene matches. This CDR3 contains 14 residues. CDR3 sequence reads: CASSPGQGINEQFF. In DNA, the CDR3 is TGTGCCAGCTCACCGGGACAGGGCATCAATGAGCAGTTCTTC.

The rearrangement joins TRBV7-8 to TRBJ1-2; D not resolved. The CDR3 totals 14 residues. CDR1 and CDR2 from the germline V gene are SGHVS and FQNEAQ. V gave up 7 bases and J gave up 4 bases, with 16 bases separating them. CDR3: CASTQMGSIYGYTF. CDR3 bases: TGTGCCAGCACCCAAATGGGAAGCATCTATGGCTACACCTTC.

The V and J genes are TRBV5-5 and TRBJ2-7; D perhaps matches TRBD1 (6 bases). Germline V gene lookup returns CDR1 SGHKS and CDR2 YYEKEE (reference sequence). The CDR3 spans 13 residues. Deletions cut 4 bases from V and 5 bases from J, with 13 bases between. CDR3 sequence: CASSQEQGNEQYF. The CDR3 DNA sequence: TGTGCCAGCAGCCAAGAACAGGGCAACGAGCAGTACTTC. Full variable domain (missing parts from reference TRBV5-5 and TRBJ2-7): DAGVTQSPTHLIKTRGQQVTLRCSPISGHKSVSWYQQVLGQGPQFIFQYYEKEERGRGNFPDRFSARQFPNYSSELNVNALLLGDSALYLCASSQEQGNEQYFGPGTRLTVT.

As DNA, the CDR3 is TGTGCCAGCTCACCACCGGCTAGATACTACAATGAGCAGTTCTTC. It is translated as CASSPPARYYNEQFF. The J gene is TRBJ2-1, the V gene TRBV18; no clear D. The CDR3 extends over 15 amino acids. The V and J ends lost 0 bases and 3 bases respectively, with 9 bases between them. Germline V CDR1 and CDR2: KGHSH, LQKENI. Full variable domain (rest looked up from reference TRBV18 and TRBJ2-1): NAGVMQNPRHLVRRRGQEARLRCSPMKGHSHVYWYRQLPEEGLKFMVYLQKENIIDESGMPKERFSAEFPKEGPSILRIQQVVRGDSAAYFCASSPPARYYNEQFFGPGTRLTVL.

In this sample, this clone turned up once. In nucleotides, the CDR3 is TGTGCCAGCAGCCGTTCGGTAGCGGACTCCTACGAGCAGTACTTC. Protein product: CASSRSVADSYEQYF. This rearrangement joins TRBV7-9 to TRBJ2-7; tentative D call: TRBD2 (6 bases). V was trimmed by 5 bases and J by 0 bases, leaving 14 bases between them. This CDR3 comprises 15 residues. Germline CDR1 reads SEHNR; CDR2 reads FQNEAQ (reference sequence).

V usage is TRBV5-4 and J usage is TRBJ1-1; D perhaps matches TRBD1 (5 bases). Germline-derived CDR1 and CDR2 are SGHNT and YYREEE (reference sequence). The V and J ends lost 4 bases and 5 bases respectively, with 15 bases between them. The CDR3 contains 14 residues. As DNA, the CDR3 is TGTGCCAGCAGCGTCCAGGGTGTTCGGACTGAAGCTTTCTTT. It codes for CASSVQGVRTEAFF.

This clone was recorded once. This sequence joins TRBV9 and TRBJ1-5; the D is unclear. Trimming removed 0 bases from V and 7 bases from J, with 8 bases in between. The CDR3 length is 13 residues. Germline V gives CDR1 SGDLS, CDR2 YYNGEE. The CDR3 here is CASSVALGQPQHF. The DNA for the CDR3 is TGTGCCAGCAGCGTAGCTCTAGGGCAGCCCCAGCATTTT.

The rearrangement joins TRBV5-5 to TRBJ1-1; D remains ambiguous. CDR1 and CDR2 (germline): SGHKS, YYEKEE (reference sequence). V was pared by 2 bases and J by 6 bases, with 11 bases between. This CDR3 has 13 residues. In nucleotides, the CDR3 is TGTGCCAGCAGCTTCGGTCCCAGCCCTGAAGCTTTCTTT. Its translation is CASSFGPSPEAFF.

The rearrangement joins TRBV10-2 to TRBJ2-1, with TRBD1 as a possible D gene (5 bases). V lost 4 bases and J lost 4, with 5 bases in between. There are 12 residues in the CDR3. Germline values: CDR1 WSHSY, CDR2 SAAADI. The CDR3 sequence is CASSGTYNEQFF. CDR3 coding DNA: TGCGCCAGCAGTGGGACATACAATGAGCAGTTCTTC.

This clone was found a few times. The rearrangement links TRBV5-1 to TRBJ2-7; D is undetermined. This CDR3 spans 12 amino acids. Germline V gene data show CDR1 as SGHRS and CDR2 as YFSETQ. Trimming took off 4 bases at V and 2 bases at J, with 7 bases between the two ends. The DNA for the CDR3 is TGCGCCAGCAGCGCAGAAACCTACGAGCAGTACTTC. It encodes CASSAETYEQYF. The complete variable domain, with remaining parts taken from reference TRBV5-1 and TRBJ2-7, reads KAGVTQTPRYLIKTRGQQVTLSCSPISGHRSVSWYQQTPGQGLQFLFEYFSETQRNKGNFPGRFSGRQFSNSRSEMNVSTLELGDSALYLCASSAETYEQYFGPGTRLTVT.

The V and J genes are TRBV29-1 and TRBJ2-3; D not resolved. CDR3 length: 14 residues. V was clipped by 4 bases and J by 0 bases, with 11 bases between them. Germline V lookup: CDR1 SQVTM, CDR2 ANQGSEA. The CDR3 DNA reads as TGCAGCGTTGCCCCCCCACCTAGCACAGATACGCAGTATTTT. Its protein product is CSVAPPPSTDTQYF.

The V call is TRBV10-3, the J call TRBJ2-5, with 11 bases identical to TRBD2. This CDR3 is 16 amino acids long. The ends lost 3 bases at V and 1 base at J; junction bases unmatched: 4. Germline V gene lookup returns CDR1 ENHRY and CDR2 SYGVKD. The CDR3 DNA is TGTGCCATCAGTGAAGGAACTAGCGGGGGCCAAGAGACCCAGTACTTC. Its protein product is CAISEGTSGGQETQYF.

The rearrangement uses TRBV28 and TRBJ1-2; D is unclear. V was trimmed by 6 bases and J by 4 bases, leaving 15 bases between them. Per the germline V gene, CDR1 is MDHEN and CDR2 is SYDVKM. The CDR3 has 14 residues. CDR3 in DNA: TGTGCCAGCAGAGACCAGAGCACAGCCTATGGCTACACCTTC. It is translated as CASRDQSTAYGYTF.

This chain uses TRBV28 with TRBJ2-7; 7 bases map to TRBD1. V shed 7 bases and J 3 bases; nucleotides not matched to a gene: 6. Germline-derived CDR1 and CDR2 are MDHEN and SYDVKM. The CDR3 has 13 amino acids. The CDR3 nucleotides read TGTGCCAGCACCCCGGGACAGCTCTACGAGCAGTACTTC. It specifies CASTPGQLYEQYF.

The chain has TRBV18 and TRBJ1-1; perhaps TRBD1 as D (6 bases). The CDR3 length is 16 residues. From germline, CDR1 is KGHSH and CDR2 LQKENI. V lost 2 bases to trimming and J lost 4 bases, with 17 bases between them. This CDR3 is CASSPANRVGSTEAFF. CDR3 in DNA: TGTGCCAGCTCACCAGCGAACAGGGTTGGAAGCACTGAAGCTTTCTTT.

The chain joins TRBV7-3 to TRBJ1-4; a possible D gene is TRBD1 (6 bases). V lost 5 bases, J lost 5 bases, and 18 bases lay in between. Germline V gene lookup returns CDR1 SGHTA and CDR2 FQGTGA. This CDR3 is 16 amino acids long. In DNA form, the CDR3 reads TGTGCCAGCAGCCTCGGGTCCAGGGGTGGAAATGAAAAACTGTTTTTT. Translated: CASSLGSRGGNEKLFF.

This CDR3 is CSGAKSNTGELFF. The CDR3 DNA sequence: TGCAGCGGGGCCAAGTCGAACACCGGGGAGCTGTTTTTT. The chain couples TRBV29-1 to TRBJ2-2; D not resolved. CDR1 is SQVTM and CDR2 is ANQGSEA in the germline V gene. V was clipped by 7 bases and J by 0 bases, with 9 bases between them. This CDR3 is built from 13 residues.

The J gene is TRBJ2-1, the V gene TRBV7-6, with 8 bases that match TRBD2. V trimming: 7 bases; J trimming: 5 bases; junction bases outside the gene matches: 10. The CDR3 has 15 residues. CDR1 is SGHVS and CDR2 is FNYEAQ in the germline V gene. This chain's CDR3 is CASTSPTGGHNEQFF. The CDR3 nucleotides are TGTGCCAGCACCTCCCCGACGGGGGGGCACAATGAGCAGTTCTTC. The full variable domain, in which reference TRBV7-6 and TRBJ2-1 provide the parts outside the CDR3, is GAGVSQSPRYKVTKRGQDVALRCDPISGHVSLYWYRQALGQGPEFLTYFNYEAQQDKSGLPNDRFSAERPEGSISTLTIQRTEQRDSAMYRCASTSPTGGHNEQFFGPGTRLTVL.

This chain uses TRBV7-3 with TRBJ2-2; D remains unclear. From germline, CDR1 is SGHTA and CDR2 FQGTGA. This CDR3 has 13 amino acids. V dropped 5 bases and J dropped 1 base, with 5 bases sitting between them. CDR3 DNA: TGTGCCAGCAGCCCAAGGAACACCGGGGAGCTGTTTTTT. It yields the protein CASSPRNTGELFF.

This chain uses TRBV7-3 with TRBJ1-5; D unresolved. This CDR3 has 13 amino acids. The V gene lost 4 bases and the J gene lost 9 bases, with 13 bases spanning the gap. Germline assignment: CDR1 SGHTA and CDR2 FQGTGA. CDR3 protein: CASSSDKGLPQHF. The DNA for the CDR3 is TGTGCCAGCAGCTCCGATAAGGGTCTGCCCCAGCATTTT.